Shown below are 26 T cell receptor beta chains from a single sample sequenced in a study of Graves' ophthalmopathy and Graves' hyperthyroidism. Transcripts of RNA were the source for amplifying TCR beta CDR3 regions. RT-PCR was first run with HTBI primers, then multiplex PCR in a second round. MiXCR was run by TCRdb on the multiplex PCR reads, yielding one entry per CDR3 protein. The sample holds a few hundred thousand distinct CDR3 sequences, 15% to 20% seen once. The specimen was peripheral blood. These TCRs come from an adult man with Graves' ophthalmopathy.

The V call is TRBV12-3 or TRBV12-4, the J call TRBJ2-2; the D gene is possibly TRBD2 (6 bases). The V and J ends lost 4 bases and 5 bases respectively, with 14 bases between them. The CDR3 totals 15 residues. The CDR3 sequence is CASSSGTEGTGELFF. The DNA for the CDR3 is TGTGCCAGCAGTTCCGGGACGGAGGGGACCGGGGAGCTGTTTTTT.

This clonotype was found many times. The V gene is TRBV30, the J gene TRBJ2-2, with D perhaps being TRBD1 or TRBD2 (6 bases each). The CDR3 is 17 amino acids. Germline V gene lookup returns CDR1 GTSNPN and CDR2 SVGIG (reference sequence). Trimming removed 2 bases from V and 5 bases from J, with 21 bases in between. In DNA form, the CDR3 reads TGTGCCTGGAGTCCCCTCTGGGGGGACACCACGACCGGGGAGCTGTTTTTT. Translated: CAWSPLWGDTTTGELFF.

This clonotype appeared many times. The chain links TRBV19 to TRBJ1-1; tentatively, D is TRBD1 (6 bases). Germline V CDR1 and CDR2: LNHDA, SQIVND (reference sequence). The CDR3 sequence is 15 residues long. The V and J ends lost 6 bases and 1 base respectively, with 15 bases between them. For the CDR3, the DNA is TGTGCCAGTAGACCGCCGCCGGGACAGAACACTGAAGCTTTCTTT. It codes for CASRPPPGQNTEAFF.

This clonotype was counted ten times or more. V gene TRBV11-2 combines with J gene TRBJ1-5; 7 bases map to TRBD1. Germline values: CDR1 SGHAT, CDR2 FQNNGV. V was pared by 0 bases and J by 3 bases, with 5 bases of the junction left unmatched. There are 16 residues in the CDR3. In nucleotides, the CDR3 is TGTGCCAGCAGCTTAGATGGGACAGTGCTCAATCAGCCCCAGCATTTT. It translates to CASSLDGTVLNQPQHF.

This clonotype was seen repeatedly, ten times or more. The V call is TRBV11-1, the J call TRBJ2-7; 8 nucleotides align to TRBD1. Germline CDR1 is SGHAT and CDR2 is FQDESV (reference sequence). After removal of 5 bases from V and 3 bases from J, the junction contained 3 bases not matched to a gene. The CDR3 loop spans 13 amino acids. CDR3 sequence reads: CASSKDRDYEQYF. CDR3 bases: TGTGCCAGCAGCAAGGACAGGGACTACGAGCAGTACTTC.

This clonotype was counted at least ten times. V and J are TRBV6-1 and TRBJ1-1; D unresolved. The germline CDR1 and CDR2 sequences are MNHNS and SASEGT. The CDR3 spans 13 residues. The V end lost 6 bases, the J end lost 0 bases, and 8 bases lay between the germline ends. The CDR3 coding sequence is TGTGCCAGCAGGATTGGGATGAACACTGAAGCTTTCTTT. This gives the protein CASRIGMNTEAFF.

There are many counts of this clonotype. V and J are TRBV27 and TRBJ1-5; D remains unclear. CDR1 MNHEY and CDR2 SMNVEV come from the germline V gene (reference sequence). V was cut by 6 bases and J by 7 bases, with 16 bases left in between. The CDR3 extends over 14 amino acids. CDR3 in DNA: TGTGCCAGCAGCCCCCGAAGGTTTTTCCAGCCCCAGCATTTT. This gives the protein CASSPRRFFQPQHF.

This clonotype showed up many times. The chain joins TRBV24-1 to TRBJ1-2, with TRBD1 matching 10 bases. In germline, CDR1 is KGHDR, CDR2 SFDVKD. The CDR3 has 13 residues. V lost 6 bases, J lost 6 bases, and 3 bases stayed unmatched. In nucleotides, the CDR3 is TGTGCCACCAGTCCCGGGACAGGGGATGGCTACACCTTC. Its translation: CATSPGTGDGYTF.

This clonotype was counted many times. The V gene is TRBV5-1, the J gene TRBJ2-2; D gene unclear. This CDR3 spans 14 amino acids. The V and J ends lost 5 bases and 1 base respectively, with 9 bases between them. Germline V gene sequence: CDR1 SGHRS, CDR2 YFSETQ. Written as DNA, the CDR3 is TGCGCCAGCAGTACCCAAGAGAACACCGGGGAGCTGTTTTTT. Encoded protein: CASSTQENTGELFF.

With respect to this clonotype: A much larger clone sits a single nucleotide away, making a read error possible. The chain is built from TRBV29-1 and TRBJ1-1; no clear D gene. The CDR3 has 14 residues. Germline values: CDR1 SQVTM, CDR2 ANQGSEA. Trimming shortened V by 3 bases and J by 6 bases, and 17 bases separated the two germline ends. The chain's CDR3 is CSVDIQVLYSEAFF. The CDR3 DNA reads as TGCAGCGTTGATATTCAGGTCCTTTATTCTGAAGCTTTCTTT.

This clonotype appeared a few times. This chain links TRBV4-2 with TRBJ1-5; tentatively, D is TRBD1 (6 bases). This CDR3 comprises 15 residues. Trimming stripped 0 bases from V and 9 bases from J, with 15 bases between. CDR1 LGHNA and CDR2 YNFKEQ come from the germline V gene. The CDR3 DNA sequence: TGTGCCAGCAGCCAAGAAGCCCAGGGGAAGGGGCCCCAGCATTTT. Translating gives CASSQEAQGKGPQHF.

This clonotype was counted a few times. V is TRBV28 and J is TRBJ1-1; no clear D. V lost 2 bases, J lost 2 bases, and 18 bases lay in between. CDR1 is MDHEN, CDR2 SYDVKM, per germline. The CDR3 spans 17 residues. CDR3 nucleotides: TGTGCCAGCAGTTTAAACCCAGGACGACTGGAAAACACTGAAGCTTTCTTT. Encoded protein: CASSLNPGRLENTEAFF.

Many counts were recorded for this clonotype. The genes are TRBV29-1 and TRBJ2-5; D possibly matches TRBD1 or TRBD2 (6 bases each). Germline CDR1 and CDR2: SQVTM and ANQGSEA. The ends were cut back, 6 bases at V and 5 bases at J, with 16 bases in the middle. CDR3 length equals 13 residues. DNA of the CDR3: TGCAGCGTAAGCACCCGGGGGCCGGAGACCCAGTACTTC. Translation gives CSVSTRGPETQYF.

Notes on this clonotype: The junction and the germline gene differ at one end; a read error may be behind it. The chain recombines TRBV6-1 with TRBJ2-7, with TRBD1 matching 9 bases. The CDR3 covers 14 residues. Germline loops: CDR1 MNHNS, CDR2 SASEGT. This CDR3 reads CACRTGTGTYEQYF. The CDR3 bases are TGTGCCTGCAGGACCGGGACAGGGACCTACGAGCAGTACTTC.

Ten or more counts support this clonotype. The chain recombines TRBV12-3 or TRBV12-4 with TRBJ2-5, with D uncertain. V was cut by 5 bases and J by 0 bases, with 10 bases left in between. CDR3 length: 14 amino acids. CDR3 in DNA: TGTGCCAGCAGTACAATAGACGACCAAGAGACCCAGTACTTC. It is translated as CASSTIDDQETQYF.

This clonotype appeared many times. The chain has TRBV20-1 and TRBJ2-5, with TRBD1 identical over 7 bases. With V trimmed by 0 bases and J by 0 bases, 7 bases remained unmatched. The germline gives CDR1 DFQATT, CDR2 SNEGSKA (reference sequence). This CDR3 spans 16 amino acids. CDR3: CSARETGRGYQETQYF. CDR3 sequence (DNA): TGCAGTGCTAGAGAGACGGGCAGGGGGTACCAAGAGACCCAGTACTTC.

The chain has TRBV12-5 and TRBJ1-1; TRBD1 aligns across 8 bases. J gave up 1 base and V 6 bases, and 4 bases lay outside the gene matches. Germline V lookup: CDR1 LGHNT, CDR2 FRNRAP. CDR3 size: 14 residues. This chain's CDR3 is CASGSDRANTEAFF. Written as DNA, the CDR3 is TGTGCTAGTGGCTCGGACAGGGCGAACACTGAAGCTTTCTTT.

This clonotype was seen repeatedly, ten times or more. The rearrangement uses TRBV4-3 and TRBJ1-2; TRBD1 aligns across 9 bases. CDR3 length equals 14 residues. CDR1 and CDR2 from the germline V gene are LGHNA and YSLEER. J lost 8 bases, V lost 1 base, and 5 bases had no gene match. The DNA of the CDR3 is TGCGCCAGCAGCCAAGCCTGGACAGGGGTGGGCTACACCTTC. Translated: CASSQAWTGVGYTF.

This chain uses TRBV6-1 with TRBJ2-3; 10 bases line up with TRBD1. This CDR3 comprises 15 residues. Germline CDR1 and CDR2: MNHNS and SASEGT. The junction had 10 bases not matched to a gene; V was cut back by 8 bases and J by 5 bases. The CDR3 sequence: CASGRPGQGLDTQYF. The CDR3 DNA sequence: TGTGCCAGCGGTCGACCGGGACAGGGGTTAGATACGCAGTATTTT.

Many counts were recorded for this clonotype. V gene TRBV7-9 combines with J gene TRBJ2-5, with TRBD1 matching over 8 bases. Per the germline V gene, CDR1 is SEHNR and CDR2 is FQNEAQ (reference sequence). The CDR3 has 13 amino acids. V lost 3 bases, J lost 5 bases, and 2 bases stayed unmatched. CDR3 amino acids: CASSLWTGETQYF. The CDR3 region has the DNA TGTGCCAGCAGCTTGTGGACAGGGGAGACCCAGTACTTC.

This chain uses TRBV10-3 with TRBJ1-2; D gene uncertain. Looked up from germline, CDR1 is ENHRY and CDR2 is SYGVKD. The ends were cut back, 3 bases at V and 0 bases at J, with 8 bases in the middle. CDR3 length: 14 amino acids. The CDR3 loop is CAISDGGSNYGYTF. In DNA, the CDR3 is TGTGCCATCAGTGATGGTGGGTCTAACTATGGCTACACCTTC.

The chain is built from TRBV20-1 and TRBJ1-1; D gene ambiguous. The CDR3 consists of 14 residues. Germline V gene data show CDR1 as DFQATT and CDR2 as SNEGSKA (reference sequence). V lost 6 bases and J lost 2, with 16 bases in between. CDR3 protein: CSAQVGRRNTEAFF. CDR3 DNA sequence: TGCAGTGCCCAGGTAGGGAGGCGAAACACTGAAGCTTTCTTT.

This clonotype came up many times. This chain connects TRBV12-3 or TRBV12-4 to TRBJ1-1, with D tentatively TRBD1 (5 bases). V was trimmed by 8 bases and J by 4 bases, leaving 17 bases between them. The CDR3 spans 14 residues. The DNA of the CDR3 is TGTGCCAGCGGCTGGGACGGCCTGGGCACTGAAGCTTTCTTT. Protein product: CASGWDGLGTEAFF.

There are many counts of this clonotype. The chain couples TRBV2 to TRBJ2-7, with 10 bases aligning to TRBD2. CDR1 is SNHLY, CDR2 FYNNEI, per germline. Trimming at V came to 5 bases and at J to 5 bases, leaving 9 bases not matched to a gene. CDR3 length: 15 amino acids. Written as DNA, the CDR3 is TGTGCCAGCAGTCCGGGACTAGCGAATTCGGACGAGCAGTACTTC. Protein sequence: CASSPGLANSDEQYF.

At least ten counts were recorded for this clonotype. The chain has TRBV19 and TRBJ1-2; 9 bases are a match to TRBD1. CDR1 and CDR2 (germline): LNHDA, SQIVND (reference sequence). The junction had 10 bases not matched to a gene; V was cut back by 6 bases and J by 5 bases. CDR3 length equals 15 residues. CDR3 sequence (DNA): TGTGCCAGTAGCCGAGGGACAGGGTCAGGATATGGCTACACCTTC. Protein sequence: CASSRGTGSGYGYTF.

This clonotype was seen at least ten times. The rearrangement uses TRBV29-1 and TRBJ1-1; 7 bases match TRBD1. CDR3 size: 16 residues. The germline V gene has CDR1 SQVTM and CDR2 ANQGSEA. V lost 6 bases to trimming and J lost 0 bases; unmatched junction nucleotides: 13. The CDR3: CSVALGTDHMNTEAFF. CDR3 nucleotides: TGCAGCGTCGCACTCGGGACAGACCACATGAACACTGAAGCTTTCTTT.